This record covers a single TCR beta chain. Its target is not known. The data are from a study of T cell responses to AZD1222 COVID-19 vaccine. The assay was immunoSEQ multiplex PCR, and TCRdb's table has in-frame clones only and misses some. The sample consists of 250,000 to 300,000 clones, 94% of them appearing once. Findings and caveats of the study: The donor group comprised mostly white British people and more females; the analysis possibly underestimated clonal diversity.

The germline CDR1 and CDR2 sequences are MNHEY and SVGEGT. The CDR3 runs to 17 residues. Deletions cut 3 bases from V and 2 bases from J, with 17 bases between. The rearrangement uses TRBV6-2 or TRBV6-3 and TRBJ1-5, with D perhaps matching TRBD1 (6 bases). This TCR came from an adult who received the AZD1222 COVID-19 vaccine. The starting material was peripheral blood, obtained 28 days after the second AZD1222 dose. The CDR3 DNA sequence: TGTGCCAGCAGTTATGTAGGGGGTGGGGACGGCAATCAGCCCCAGCATTTT. The encoded protein is CASSYVGGGDGNQPQHF.